This T cell receptor beta chain was retrieved from a study of long-term antiretroviral therapy in people with HIV. Study overall: Collection dates of the earliest samples fall about a decade before the 2015 immediate-ART recommendation. The study's findings and limits: Patients on ART gained diversity, which nonetheless stayed below transplant donor controls.

They ran version v3.0 of the immunoSEQ assay at survey level. TCRdb's copy holds only in-frame clones and misses some; the assay was immunoSEQ multiplex PCR. The table includes about 30,000 clones, about 94% detected once. A word on this clone: Its antigen is not known.

Germline-derived CDR1 and CDR2 are SQVTM and ANQGSEA. V was pared by 7 bases and J by 5 bases, with 15 bases between. This CDR3 has 12 amino acids. At minimum, one pre-ART and two post-ART PBMC samples were obtained from each donor. The origin of this receptor is a man in his forties with HIV. The gene calls are TRBV29-1 and TRBJ2-7; a possible D gene is TRBD1 (5 bases). Sequenced material: unsorted PBMCs, taken 6.2 years after starting antiretroviral therapy. CDR3: CSAKAGSHEQYF. Here the CDR3 DNA reads TGCAGCGCCAAGGCAGGGTCCCACGAGCAGTACTTC.